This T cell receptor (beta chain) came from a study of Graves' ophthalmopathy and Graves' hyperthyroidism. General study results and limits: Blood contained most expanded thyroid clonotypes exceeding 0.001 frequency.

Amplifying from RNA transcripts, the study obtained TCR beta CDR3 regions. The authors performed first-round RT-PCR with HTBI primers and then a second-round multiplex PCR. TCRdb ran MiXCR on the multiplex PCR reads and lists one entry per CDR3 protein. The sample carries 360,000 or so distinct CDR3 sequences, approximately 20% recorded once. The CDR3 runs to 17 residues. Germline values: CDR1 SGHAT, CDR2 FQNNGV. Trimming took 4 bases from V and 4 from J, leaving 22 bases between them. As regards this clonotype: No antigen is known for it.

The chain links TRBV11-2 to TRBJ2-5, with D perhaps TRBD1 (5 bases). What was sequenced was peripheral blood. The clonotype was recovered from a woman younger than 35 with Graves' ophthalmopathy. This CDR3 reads CASSYGRWGRARETQYF. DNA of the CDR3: TGTGCCAGCAGCTACGGCAGGTGGGGCCGGGCTCGAGAGACCCAGTACTTC.